The text below deals with one T cell receptor (beta chain). The data are from a study of T cell responses to AZD1222 COVID-19 vaccine. The wider study: Second-dose groups at about 4 or about 12 weeks were pooled.

The J segment lost 7 bases and the V segment lost 2 bases, leaving 7 bases of the junction unmatched. From germline, CDR1 is MNHNS and CDR2 SASEGT. This CDR3 comprises 15 residues. This table comes from immunoSEQ multiplex PCR, and its TCRdb copy is limited to in-frame clones, with some not included. The table lists about 130,000 clones, approximately 84% of them singletons. V usage is TRBV6-1 and J usage is TRBJ1-2; 10 nucleotides line up with TRBD1. Specimen: peripheral blood, collected on day 0 of AZD1222 vaccination. The sequence was obtained from an adult in good health. CDR3 in amino acids: CASSERTGGQIGYTF. The CDR3 nucleotides are TGTGCCAGCAGTGAACGGACAGGGGGTCAGATTGGCTACACCTTC.